These 30 T cell receptor beta chains came from one sample sequenced in a study of T-cell reconstitution after alpha-beta-depleted transplantation in children. Preparation of the TCRbeta library was carried out with unique molecular identifiers. One entry per CDR3 protein, called by TCRdb with MiXCR from the PCR reads. The data contain about 980,000 distinct CDR3 sequences, roughly 31% of them singletons. The material sequenced was PBMCs, mostly from graft donor cells, taken 360 days after TCRalphabeta/CD19-depleted stem cell transplant. All receptors come from a boy in the first two years of life who had a stem cell transplant for SCID, so the T cells may come from the graft donor.

This clonotype came up a few times. The chain combines TRBV7-9 with TRBJ1-2, with D possibly being TRBD1 (6 bases). The CDR3 is 16 amino acids. Trimming left V 2 bases short and J 8 bases short, with 21 bases between. Germline loops: CDR1 SEHNR, CDR2 FQNEAQ (reference sequence). CDR3 sequence: CASSLIGTNNASGYTF. In DNA, the CDR3 is TGTGCCAGCAGCTTAATTGGGACAAATAATGCCTCGGGCTACACCTTC. Based on the CDR3 plus reference TRBV7-9 and TRBJ1-2, the full variable domain is DTGVSQNPRHKITKRGQNVTFRCDPISEHNRLYWYRQTLGQGPEFLTYFQNEAQLEKSRLLSDRFSAERPKGSFSTLEIQRTEQGDSAMYLCASSLIGTNNASGYTFGSGTRLTVV.

This chain joins TRBV2 and TRBJ2-2; no clear D. The CDR3 runs 14 residues. In germline, CDR1 is SNHLY, CDR2 FYNNEI. Trimming cost V 5 bases and J 0 bases, with 7 bases left between them. The chain's CDR3 is CASSSDSNTGELFF. CDR3 in DNA: TGTGCCAGCAGTTCAGACTCGAACACCGGGGAGCTGTTTTTT. Full variable domain (missing parts from reference TRBV2 and TRBJ2-2): EPEVTQTPSHQVTQMGQEVILRCVPISNHLYFYWYRQILGQKVEFLVSFYNNEISEKSEIFDDQFSVERPDGSNFTLKIRSTKLEDSAMYFCASSSDSNTGELFFGEGSRLTVL.

The V gene is TRBV12-3 or TRBV12-4, the J gene TRBJ2-3; 9 bases fit TRBD2. The CDR3 is 16 residues long. J was trimmed by 7 bases and V by 5 bases; bases with no gene match: 13. CDR3 sequence: CASSHPRAGGGHTQYF. The CDR3 DNA is TGTGCCAGCAGTCATCCGAGGGCGGGGGGGGGACATACGCAGTATTTT.

This sequence joins TRBV29-1 and TRBJ2-4, with 11 bases fitting TRBD1. V lost 6 bases and J lost 6; bases outside the gene matches: 7. Germline CDR1 and CDR2: SQVTM and ANQGSEA. The CDR3 runs to 14 residues. CDR3 residues: CSVVGTGGRNIQYF. CDR3 nucleotide sequence: TGCAGCGTCGTTGGGACAGGGGGAAGAAACATTCAGTACTTC. The full variable domain, its missing parts supplied by reference TRBV29-1 and TRBJ2-4, is SAVISQKPSRDICQRGTSLTIQCQVDSQVTMMFWYRQQPGQSLTLIATANQGSEATYESGFVIDKFPISRPNLTFSTLTVSNMSPEDSSIYLCSVVGTGGRNIQYFGAGTRLSVL.

The chain joins TRBV5-1 to TRBJ2-7; 15 bases line up with TRBD2. In germline, CDR1 is SGHRS, CDR2 YFSETQ. The CDR3 spans 17 residues. After removal of 2 bases from V and 7 bases from J, the junction contained 10 bases not matched to a gene. CDR3 DNA: TGCGCCAGCAGCTTACCCGGACTAGCGGGGGGGACGGGGGAGCAGTACTTC. This sequence encodes CASSLPGLAGGTGEQYF.

Here the CDR3 DNA reads TGTGCCAGCTCACCGCCCGGGACAGGGGTGGGCGAGCAGTACTTC. Translation gives CASSPPGTGVGEQYF. The rearrangement uses TRBV18 and TRBJ2-7, with 10 bases that match TRBD1. This CDR3 has 15 residues. Germline loops: CDR1 KGHSH, CDR2 LQKENI. V was pared by 3 bases and J by 6 bases, with 8 bases of the junction left unmatched. The complete variable domain, with remaining parts taken from reference TRBV18 and TRBJ2-7, reads NAGVMQNPRHLVRRRGQEARLRCSPMKGHSHVYWYRQLPEEGLKFMVYLQKENIIDESGMPKERFSAEFPKEGPSILRIQQVVRGDSAAYFCASSPPGTGVGEQYFGPGTRLTVT.

This clonotype was counted only a few times. The chain combines TRBV2 with TRBJ2-2; the D is unclear. V lost 4 bases to trimming and J lost 2 bases, with 8 bases between them. There are 14 residues in the CDR3. The germline V gene has CDR1 SNHLY and CDR2 FYNNEI. CDR3 in DNA: TGTGCCAGCAGTGGGCAGAGAAACACCGGGGAGCTGTTTTTT. Translating it yields CASSGQRNTGELFF.

The chain joins TRBV4-3 to TRBJ2-3; D possibly corresponds to TRBD1 (6 bases). Looked up from germline, CDR1 is LGHNA and CDR2 is YSLEER. V was cut by 0 bases and J by 6 bases, with 16 bases left in between. The CDR3 length is 16 residues. In DNA, the CDR3 is TGCGCCAGCAGCCAAGATTACGGGACACACTACGATACGCAGTATTTT. Its translation: CASSQDYGTHYDTQYF.

The genes are TRBV18 and TRBJ2-7; D may be TRBD1 (6 bases). V lost 8 bases, J lost 5 bases, and 13 bases lay in between. The germline V gene has CDR1 KGHSH and CDR2 LQKENI. This CDR3 region has 12 residues. In nucleotides, the CDR3 is TGTGCCAGCGTTAAGGGGGAAGACGAGCAGTACTTC. It encodes CASVKGEDEQYF.

The rearrangement links TRBV20-1 to TRBJ2-7; perhaps D is TRBD1 or TRBD2 (5 bases each). Trimming removed 2 bases at V and 0 bases at J, with 11 bases between. The CDR3 extends over 14 amino acids. Germline-derived CDR1 and CDR2 are DFQATT and SNEGSKA (reference sequence). The CDR3 reads CSARISGLSYEQYF. DNA for the CDR3: TGCAGTGCTAGAATCTCGGGGCTCTCCTACGAGCAGTACTTC.

This clonotype was counted a few times. The chain combines TRBV11-1 with TRBJ2-1; 7 bases map to TRBD1. V lost 5 bases to trimming and J lost 7 bases; unmatched junction nucleotides: 29. The germline CDR1 and CDR2 sequences are SGHAT and FQDESV (reference sequence). This CDR3 contains 21 residues. The CDR3 spells CASSPTSRTGTGTAFLNEQFF. The CDR3 DNA sequence: TGTGCCAGCAGCCCCACTAGTAGAACGGGTACCGGGACAGCCTTTTTAAATGAGCAGTTCTTC.

This clonotype has just a few counts. This chain connects TRBV12-3 or TRBV12-4 to TRBJ2-1; the D gene is possibly TRBD2 (5 bases). The length of the CDR3 is 17 residues. V shed 6 bases and J shed 2 bases, with 20 bases lying between them. The CDR3 bases are TGTGCCAGCAGCCCCAGGAGGAGTATTAGTACCTACAATGAGCAGTTCTTC. Translated, it gives CASSPRRSISTYNEQFF.

The sample holds one count of this clonotype. The chain has TRBV5-1 and TRBJ2-5; D gene uncertain. V was cut by 0 bases and J by 4 bases, with 13 bases left in between. CDR3 length: 15 amino acids. The V gene's germline CDR1 is SGHRS and CDR2 YFSETQ. Here the CDR3 DNA reads TGCGCCAGCAGCTTGGTAGTGGAGATGCGAGAGACCCAGTACTTC. This codes for CASSLVVEMRETQYF. The whole variable domain, remainder taken from reference TRBV5-1 and TRBJ2-5, is KAGVTQTPRYLIKTRGQQVTLSCSPISGHRSVSWYQQTPGQGLQFLFEYFSETQRNKGNFPGRFSGRQFSNSRSEMNVSTLELGDSALYLCASSLVVEMRETQYFGPGTRLLVL.

The V and J genes are TRBV6-6 and TRBJ2-1; D not certain. V was pared by 1 base and J by 7 bases, with 5 bases between. CDR1 and CDR2 (germline): MNHNY, SVGAGI (reference sequence). This CDR3 comprises 12 residues. As DNA, the CDR3 is TGTGCCAGCAGTTACTTATTGAATGAGCAGTTCTTC. As protein: CASSYLLNEQFF.

CDR3 sequence reads: CASSLGRIRGRLTTDTQYF. The CDR3 coding sequence is TGTGCCAGCAGCTTAGGACGGATCCGGGGGCGGTTGACCACAGATACGCAGTATTTT. The chain recombines TRBV11-1 with TRBJ2-3; D may correspond to TRBD1 or TRBD2 (6 bases each). CDR3 length equals 19 residues. Germline V lookup: CDR1 SGHAT, CDR2 FQDESV (reference sequence). Trimming cost V 1 base and J 2 bases, with 22 bases left between them.

V usage is TRBV10-3 and J usage is TRBJ2-1; 12 positions match TRBD2. The CDR3 length is 16 residues. Per the germline V gene, CDR1 is ENHRY and CDR2 is SYGVKD. Trimming cost V 10 bases and J 7 bases; bases outside gene matches: 14. CDR3 in DNA: TGTGCCAGCAGAGGAAAAGGACTAGCGGGGAGAAATGAGCAGTTCTTC. Amino acid sequence: CASRGKGLAGRNEQFF.

At least ten counts were recorded for this clonotype. The rearrangement links TRBV3-1 to TRBJ2-2; D is perhaps TRBD2 (5 bases). Germline-derived CDR1 and CDR2 are LGHDT and YNNKEL (reference sequence). Trimming removed 4 bases at V and 1 base at J, with 13 bases between. The CDR3 covers 16 residues. This chain's CDR3 is CASSPYFGVNTGELFF. DNA for the CDR3: TGTGCCAGCAGCCCCTACTTCGGGGTGAACACCGGGGAGCTGTTTTTT.

This clonotype was counted only a few times. The V gene is TRBV7-3, the J gene TRBJ2-5; no definite D call. Germline V CDR1 and CDR2: SGHTA, FQGTGA. The CDR3 sequence is 13 residues long. The V and J ends lost 1 base and 4 bases respectively, with 7 bases between them. The CDR3 here is CASSLKRAETQYF. The CDR3 DNA sequence: TGTGCCAGCAGCTTAAAAAGGGCAGAGACCCAGTACTTC.

The V call is TRBV7-9, the J call TRBJ2-1; TRBD1 agrees at 8 bases. J gave up 8 bases and V 3 bases, and 6 bases lay outside the gene matches. The germline V gene encodes CDR1 SEHNR and CDR2 FQNEAQ (reference sequence). This CDR3 has 14 amino acids. The CDR3: CASSFLQGADEQFF. In DNA form, the CDR3 reads TGTGCCAGCAGCTTCCTGCAGGGGGCGGATGAGCAGTTCTTC.

In regard to this clonotype: One junction end does not reproduce the germline sequence, and a read error may be involved. This sequence joins TRBV9 and TRBJ2-6; D is possibly TRBD1 (5 bases). Germline assignment: CDR1 SGDLS and CDR2 YYNGEE. This CDR3 region has 16 residues. The CDR3 bases are TGTGCCAACAGCGTAGGCGCAGGGTCTGGGGCCAACGTCCTGACTTTC. As protein: CANSVGAGSGANVLTF.

This clonotype was seen a few times. The chain is built from TRBV4-3 and TRBJ2-3, with a tentative D call TRBD2 (5 bases). In germline, CDR1 is LGHNA, CDR2 YSLEER. This CDR3 is built from 14 residues. V lost 0 bases and J 4 bases, leaving 8 bases between the germline ends. Here the CDR3 DNA reads TGCGCCAGCAGCCAAGAGAGGGAACCAGATACGCAGTATTTT. The encoded protein is CASSQEREPDTQYF.

This clonotype has just a few counts. The chain employs TRBV28 and TRBJ2-3; D unclear. CDR1 is MDHEN and CDR2 is SYDVKM in the germline V gene. Trimming took off 8 bases at V and 14 bases at J, with 26 bases between the two ends. The CDR3 is 14 amino acids. The CDR3: CASAKHGLPYDSYF. For the CDR3, the DNA is TGTGCCAGCGCTAAGCACGGCCTCCCTTATGACTCGTATTTT. The full variable domain, in which reference TRBV28 and TRBJ2-3 provide the parts outside the CDR3, is DVKVTQSSRYLVKRTGEKVFLECVQDMDHENMFWYRQDPGLGLRLIYFSYDVKMKEKGDIPEGYSVSREKKERFSLILESASTNQTSMYLCASAKHGLPYDSYFGPGTRLTVL.

V and J are TRBV12-3 or TRBV12-4 and TRBJ1-5; possible D gene TRBD1, 6 bases. The CDR3 extends over 13 amino acids. V lost 4 bases and J lost 5, with 9 bases in between. CDR3 amino acids: CASSSRTDQPQHF. The DNA for the CDR3 is TGTGCCAGCAGTTCAAGGACAGATCAGCCCCAGCATTTT.

The gene calls are TRBV2 and TRBJ2-5; a weak D match, TRBD1 (6 bases). V shed 9 bases and J shed 5 bases, with 13 bases lying between them. This CDR3 is built from 12 residues. The germline CDR1 and CDR2 sequences are SNHLY and FYNNEI. In DNA, the CDR3 is TGTGCCAGTAACAGGGAGTCGGAGACCCAGTACTTC. Translating gives CASNRESETQYF.

The gene calls are TRBV27 and TRBJ2-5; 10 nucleotides line up with TRBD2. CDR3 length: 16 amino acids. CDR1 MNHEY and CDR2 SMNVEV come from the germline V gene (reference sequence). With 2 bases clipped from V and 7 bases from J, the junction kept 10 bases outside the gene matches. This CDR3 is CASSLVPAGGPRTQYF. The CDR3 DNA is TGTGCCAGCAGTTTAGTTCCAGCGGGGGGGCCGCGGACCCAGTACTTC.

The V gene is TRBV7-2, the J gene TRBJ2-3; D may correspond to TRBD1 or TRBD2 (6 bases each). Trimming stripped 5 bases from V and 1 base from J, with 16 bases between. The CDR3 runs to 16 residues. Germline values: CDR1 SGHTA, CDR2 FQGNSA. CDR3 sequence reads: CASSQLGGPGTDTQYF. The CDR3, as DNA: TGTGCCAGCAGCCAGCTAGGGGGGCCCGGCACAGATACGCAGTATTTT.

The rearrangement joins TRBV30 to TRBJ2-5, with 7 bases identical to TRBD1. This CDR3 has 14 amino acids. Trimming cost V 2 bases and J 5 bases; bases outside gene matches: 8. CDR1 GTSNPN and CDR2 SVGIG come from the germline V gene (reference sequence). The CDR3 sequence is CAWSRELDRETQYF. The CDR3 nucleotides are TGTGCCTGGAGTCGTGAATTGGACAGGGAGACCCAGTACTTC.

In this sample, this clonotype turned up a few times. V usage is TRBV19 and J usage is TRBJ1-2; unclear D gene. Looked up from germline, CDR1 is LNHDA and CDR2 is SQIVND (reference sequence). The CDR3 covers 12 residues. V lost 5 bases and J 3 bases, leaving 7 bases between the germline ends. This CDR3 reads CASSAGYYGYTF. In DNA form, the CDR3 reads TGTGCCAGTAGTGCGGGGTACTATGGCTACACCTTC. The full variable domain, its missing parts supplied by reference TRBV19 and TRBJ1-2, is DGGITQSPKYLFRKEGQNVTLSCEQNLNHDAMYWYRQDPGQGLRLIYYSQIVNDFQKGDIAEGYSVSREKKESFPLTVTSAQKNPTAFYLCASSAGYYGYTFGSGTRLTVV.

The chain recombines TRBV24-1 with TRBJ2-5; D gene uncertain. V dropped 4 bases and J dropped 2 bases, with 10 bases sitting between them. The germline V gene encodes CDR1 KGHDR and CDR2 SFDVKD. The CDR3 length is 14 residues. The CDR3 sequence is CATSDPDLQETQYF. The CDR3 nucleotides are TGTGCCACCAGTGACCCTGACTTACAAGAGACCCAGTACTTC.

The chain combines TRBV15 with TRBJ2-1; either TRBD1 or TRBD2 may supply D (5 bases each). In germline, CDR1 is LNHNV, CDR2 YYDKDF (reference sequence). V lost 8 bases and J 6 bases, leaving 11 bases between the germline ends. The CDR3 is made up of 12 amino acids. As DNA, the CDR3 is TGTGCCACCCGGGACGGACGCAATGAGCAGTTCTTC. Amino acids: CATRDGRNEQFF.